This T cell receptor beta chain was recorded in a study of T cells after yellow fever vaccination. This clonotype has ten or more counts. Its specificity is not known. TCRdb re-called the 5' RACE reads with MiXCR, one entry per CDR3 protein. The sample contains about 350,000 distinct CDR3 sequences, approximately 8% of which appear only once. Findings and caveats of the study: Clones that expanded after primary vaccination mostly reappeared after the booster (around 96% CD4, about 91% CD8). The secondary response showed a weaker magnitude and a faster peak, day 5 versus 15.

CDR3 length: 12 amino acids. With 7 bases removed from V and 5 bases from J, the gap between germline ends came to 11 bases. Germline CDR1 SEHNR, CDR2 FQNEAQ (reference sequence). The input for sequencing was PBMCs, taken about 41 days after the first yellow fever vaccination. The genes are TRBV7-9 and TRBJ1-1, with D hard to call. The TCR comes from a young man who received the YFV17D yellow fever vaccine. The CDR3 reads CASTTPGTEAFF. The CDR3 DNA sequence: TGTGCCAGCACCACCCCGGGTACTGAAGCTTTCTTT.